The 19 T cell receptor beta chains listed next were all sequenced from one sample in a study of PD-1 blockade in classical Hodgkin lymphoma. Here immunoSEQ multiplex PCR was the method, and the copy in TCRdb shows in-frame clones only, minus some. The data show around 150,000 clones, around 73% seen once. After autologous stem cell transplantation all patients relapsed, and prior brentuximab vedotin exposure differed between cohorts. The material was peripheral blood mononuclear cells (PBMCs), obtained before the second cycle of nivolumab. The receptors here all came from a human donor with classical Hodgkin lymphoma.

The rearrangement joins TRBV5-4 to TRBJ2-4, with D perhaps matching TRBD1 (6 bases). CDR3 length equals 12 residues. Trimming removed 3 bases from V and 9 bases from J, with 10 bases in between. CDR1 and CDR2 (germline): SGHNT, YYREEE (reference sequence). The CDR3 is CASSSSGAIQYF. Here the CDR3 DNA reads TGTGCCAGCAGCTCGTCAGGGGCCATTCAGTACTTC. The full variable domain, in which reference TRBV5-4 and TRBJ2-4 provide the parts outside the CDR3, is ETGVTQSPTHLIKTRGQQVTLRCSSQSGHNTVSWYQQALGQGPQFIFQYYREEENGRGNFPPRFSGLQFPNYSSELNVNALELDDSALYLCASSSSGAIQYFGAGTRLSVL.

The V and J genes are TRBV27 and TRBJ2-3, with 8 bases aligning to TRBD1. The V segment lost 5 bases and the J segment 4 bases; nucleotides outside the gene matches: 8. The CDR3 has 15 amino acids. Per the germline V gene, CDR1 is MNHEY and CDR2 is SMNVEV (reference sequence). The CDR3 DNA reads as TGTGCCAGCAGTGGCATCCCGGGACAGGCAGATACGCAGTATTTT. Its protein product is CASSGIPGQADTQYF.

Here the CDR3 reads CASSSRDQPQHF. In nucleotides, the CDR3 is TGTGCCAGCAGCTCCCGGGATCAGCCCCAGCATTTT. The V and J genes are TRBV6-5 and TRBJ1-5; D gene unclear. The CDR3 consists of 12 residues. Trimming stripped 6 bases from V and 5 bases from J, with 8 bases between. CDR1 is MNHEY and CDR2 is SVGAGI in the germline V gene.

This chain uses TRBV14 with TRBJ2-7; 8 nucleotides line up with TRBD2. CDR3 length equals 15 residues. Trimming removed 3 bases from V and 2 bases from J; junction bases left unmatched: 6. Germline loops: CDR1 SGHDN, CDR2 FVKESK. CDR3 nucleotides: TGTGCCAGCAGCCATAGGACTAGCCGTGCCTACGAGCAGTACTTC. It codes for CASSHRTSRAYEQYF. Supplemented by reference TRBV14 and TRBJ2-7, the full variable domain reads EAGVTQFPSHSVIEKGQTVTLRCDPISGHDNLYWYRRVMGKEIKFLLHFVKESKQDESGMPNNRFLAERTGGTYSTLKVQPAELEDSGVYFCASSHRTSRAYEQYFGPGTRLTVT.

The chain has TRBV5-4 and TRBJ2-7, with 9 bases lining up with TRBD2. Germline V gene lookup returns CDR1 SGHNT and CDR2 YYREEE (reference sequence). The CDR3 extends over 14 amino acids. The ends lost 0 bases at V and 3 bases at J; junction bases unmatched: 1. The CDR3 DNA is TGTGCCAGCAGCTTGGGACTAGCGGTCTACGAGCAGTACTTC. This encodes CASSLGLAVYEQYF.

V gene TRBV28 combines with J gene TRBJ2-3; 9 bases fit TRBD2. CDR1 and CDR2 from the germline V gene are MDHEN and SYDVKM. The CDR3 has 15 amino acids. With V trimmed by 5 bases and J by 1 base, 4 bases remained unmatched. The CDR3 is CASSIAGVGTDTQYF. The DNA of the CDR3 is TGTGCCAGCAGTATAGCGGGAGTGGGCACAGATACGCAGTATTTT. Based on the CDR3 plus reference TRBV28 and TRBJ2-3, the full variable domain is DVKVTQSSRYLVKRTGEKVFLECVQDMDHENMFWYRQDPGLGLRLIYFSYDVKMKEKGDIPEGYSVSREKKERFSLILESASTNQTSMYLCASSIAGVGTDTQYFGPGTRLTVL.

The CDR3 spells CASSSHDPWTGHEQYF. The CDR3 DNA reads TGTGCCAGCAGCTCCCACGACCCTTGGACGGGCCACGAGCAGTACTTC. The chain has TRBV5-6 and TRBJ2-7; no definite D call. The CDR3 extends over 16 amino acids. V lost 3 bases and J 5 bases, leaving 21 bases between the germline ends. CDR1 and CDR2 from the germline V gene are SGHDT and YYEEEE. The full variable domain, completed using reference TRBV5-6 and TRBJ2-7, is DAGVTQSPTHLIKTRGQQVTLRCSPKSGHDTVSWYQQALGQGPQFIFQYYEEEERQRGNFPDRFSGHQFPNYSSELNVNALLLGDSALYLCASSSHDPWTGHEQYFGPGTRLTVT.

The sample holds one count of this clone. The gene calls are TRBV11-2 and TRBJ2-5; D may match TRBD1 or TRBD2 (6 bases each). This CDR3 has 13 amino acids. V was trimmed by 7 bases and J by 8 bases, leaving 17 bases between them. CDR1 is SGHAT, CDR2 FQNNGV, per germline. The CDR3 DNA reads as TGTGCCAGCACAATAGGGGGAGGCAGAACCCAGTACTTC. Its translation is CASTIGGGRTQYF.

This chain joins TRBV6-5 and TRBJ1-2, with a weak D call TRBD1 (5 bases). This CDR3 is 13 amino acids long. Germline loops: CDR1 MNHEY, CDR2 SVGAGI. The V and J ends lost 6 bases and 8 bases respectively, with 16 bases between them. CDR3 DNA sequence: TGTGCCAGCAGCCCGGGACCTTCAGGAGGCTACACCTTC. Amino acid sequence: CASSPGPSGGYTF.

This clone has ten or more counts. This chain links TRBV29-1 with TRBJ2-1, with a possible D match to TRBD2 (6 bases). Germline assignment: CDR1 SQVTM and CDR2 ANQGSEA. The ends were cut back, 0 bases at V and 0 bases at J, with 15 bases in the middle. The CDR3 runs 17 residues. As DNA, the CDR3 is TGCAGCGTTGAAGATCGGTGGGGGACTCGCTCCTACAATGAGCAGTTCTTC. This encodes CSVEDRWGTRSYNEQFF.

The rearrangement joins TRBV5-8 to TRBJ2-2; 12 bases are a match to TRBD2. Germline CDR1 reads SGHTS; CDR2 reads YDEGEE. Trimming cost V 0 bases and J 6 bases; bases outside gene matches: 3. The CDR3 sequence is 16 residues long. The CDR3 region has the DNA TGTGCCAGCAGCTTGGGGACTAGCGGGGTCCCCGGGGAGCTGTTTTTT. Translation: CASSLGTSGVPGELFF. The complete variable domain, with remaining parts taken from reference TRBV5-8 and TRBJ2-2, reads EAGVTQSPTHLIKTRGQQATLRCSPISGHTSVYWYQQALGLGLQFLLWYDEGEERNRGNFPPRFSGRQFPNYSSELNVNALELEDSALYLCASSLGTSGVPGELFFGEGSRLTVL.

The rearrangement uses TRBV4-1 and TRBJ2-7, with D perhaps matching TRBD2 (6 bases). V gave up 0 bases and J gave up 5 bases, with 8 bases separating them. This CDR3 region has 13 residues. CDR1 and CDR2 from the germline V gene are MGHRA and YSYEKL. The CDR3 here is CASSQDRRDEQYF. Written as DNA, the CDR3 is TGCGCCAGCAGCCAAGATAGGAGGGACGAGCAGTACTTC.

This chain connects TRBV6-6 to TRBJ2-3; 7 nucleotides line up with TRBD1. CDR1 and CDR2 (germline): MNHNY, SVGAGI (reference sequence). The V segment lost 4 bases and the J segment 1 base; nucleotides outside the gene matches: 5. The CDR3 covers 15 residues. The CDR3 sequence is CASSSTGDGTDTQYF. The DNA of the CDR3 is TGTGCCAGCAGTTCTACAGGGGACGGCACAGATACGCAGTATTTT.

The genes are TRBV25-1 and TRBJ2-7; TRBD2 might be the D (6 bases). The germline CDR1 and CDR2 sequences are MGHDK and SYGVNS. This CDR3 has 15 amino acids. Trimming cost V 1 base and J 1 base, with 11 bases left between them. This chain's CDR3 is CASSESGLRSYEQYF. In nucleotides, the CDR3 is TGTGCCAGCAGTGAATCGGGACTGCGTTCCTACGAGCAGTACTTC.

This clone turned up a few times. The gene calls are TRBV1 and TRBJ1-2; TRBD1, the D gene given by the table, was not confirmed from the DNA. TRBV1 is listed as a pseudogene. CDR3 length: 19 amino acids. CDR3 sequence: CTSSQEPQPLGTANYGYTF. The DNA for the CDR3 is TGCACCAGCAGCCAAGAACCACAACCCCTCGGGACAGCTAACTATGGCTACACCTTC.

This clone was seen a few times. The J gene is TRBJ1-6, the V gene TRBV27; no firm D call. The CDR3 contains 16 residues. Per the germline V gene, CDR1 is MNHEY and CDR2 is SMNVEV (reference sequence). V was pared by 6 bases and J by 10 bases, with 22 bases between. For the CDR3, the DNA is TGTGCCAGCAGGGGCTGGCAGGTCTTACGTCCATCACCCCTCCACTTT. Translated: CASRGWQVLRPSPLHF.

This clone turned up a few times. The rearrangement uses TRBV4-1 and TRBJ1-4; D is unresolved. V dropped 0 bases and J dropped 0 bases, with 8 bases sitting between them. CDR3 length: 16 amino acids. Germline CDR1 and CDR2: MGHRA and YSYEKL. The CDR3 protein is CASSQESAATNEKLFF. The CDR3 nucleotides are TGCGCCAGCAGCCAAGAAAGCGCTGCAACTAATGAAAAACTGTTTTTT.

The V call is TRBV18, the J call TRBJ2-1; 12 nucleotides align to TRBD2. This CDR3 region has 20 residues. Per germline, CDR1 KGHSH and CDR2 LQKENI. The V gene end was trimmed by 6 bases and the J gene end by 0 bases; junction bases not matched to a gene: 15. In DNA form, the CDR3 reads TGTGCCAGCTCTCAAACTAGGGGACTAGCGGGTTCCAGCTCCTACAATGAGCAGTTCTTC. Protein sequence: CASSQTRGLAGSSSYNEQFF.

The genes are TRBV7-2 and TRBJ2-5, with 8 nucleotides matching TRBD2. The CDR3 has 15 amino acids. V lost 3 bases and J lost 5; bases outside the gene matches: 8. Looked up from germline, CDR1 is SGHTA and CDR2 is FQGNSA. The CDR3 region has the DNA TGTGCCAGCAGCTTTAGCGGGATGGTTTTCGAGACCCAGTACTTC. Encoded protein: CASSFSGMVFETQYF. The full variable domain, rest sourced from reference TRBV7-2 and TRBJ2-5, is GAGVSQSPSNKVTEKGKDVELRCDPISGHTALYWYRQSLGQGLEFLIYFQGNSAPDKSGLPSDRFSAERTGGSVSTLTIQRTQQEDSAVYLCASSFSGMVFETQYFGPGTRLLVL.